This passage covers 3 T cell receptor beta chains from one sample sequenced in a study of Tregs in tolerant kidney transplant recipients. Sequenced by immunoSEQ multiplex PCR; TCRdb stores in-frame clones only, minus some. The table gives about 52,000 clones; the top ten clones make up 0.8% to 1% of it. Sequencing was performed on CD4+ T cells from blood, taken before the transplant. The receptors stem from a human donor who received a combined kidney and bone marrow transplant.

To note about this clone: The CDR3 end falls 3 residues outside the read, so it is completed with the germline J gene. The rearrangement uses TRBV7-2 and TRBJ2-3, with 7 bases matching TRBD2. The CDR3 has 15 residues. Germline CDR1 SGHTA, CDR2 FQGNSA. V lost 0 bases and J lost 4; bases outside the gene matches: 4. CDR3 in amino acids: CASSLARERPDTQYF. Partial CDR3 DNA: TGTGCCAGCAGCTTAGCGCGGGAGCGTCCAGATACG. The whole variable domain, filled in from reference TRBV7-2 and TRBJ2-3, reads GAGVSQSPSNKVTEKGKDVELRCDPISGHTALYWYRQSLGQGLEFLIYFQGNSAPDKSGLPSDRFSAERTGGSVSTLTIQRTQQEDSAVYLCASSLARERPDTQYFGPGTRLTVL.

Worth noting for this clone: Read coverage stops 3 residues before the CDR3 terminus; the germline J gene supplies the remainder. The V and J genes are TRBV7-2 and TRBJ2-5; 7 nucleotides line up with TRBD2. V lost 1 base and J lost 6; bases outside the gene matches: 2. This CDR3 is 13 amino acids long. Germline V CDR1 and CDR2: SGHTA, FQGNSA. This CDR3 is CASSLETSQTQYF. The sequenced CDR3 bases are TGTGCCAGCAGCTTAGAGACTAGCCAGACC.

Points on this clone: The read gets to within 3 residues of the CDR3 end, and the germline J gene fills in the rest. This rearrangement joins TRBV11-2 to TRBJ2-7, with 11 bases lining up with TRBD1. Germline values: CDR1 SGHAT, CDR2 FQNNGV. This CDR3 is 15 amino acids long. After removal of 5 bases from V and 3 bases from J, the junction contained 6 bases not matched to a gene. The CDR3 region is CASSQGGQGVYEQYF. The sequenced CDR3 bases are TGTGCCAGCAGCCAAGGGGGACAGGGGGTCTACGAG.